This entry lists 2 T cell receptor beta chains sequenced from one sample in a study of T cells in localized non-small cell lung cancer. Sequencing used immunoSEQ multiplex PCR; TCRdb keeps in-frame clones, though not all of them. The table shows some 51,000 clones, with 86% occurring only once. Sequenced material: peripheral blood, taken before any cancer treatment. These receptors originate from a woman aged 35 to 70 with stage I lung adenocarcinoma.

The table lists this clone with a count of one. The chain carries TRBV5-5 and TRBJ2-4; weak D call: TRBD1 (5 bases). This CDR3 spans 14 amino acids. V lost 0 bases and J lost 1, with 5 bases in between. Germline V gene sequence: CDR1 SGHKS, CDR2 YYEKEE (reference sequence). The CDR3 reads CASSLAGAKNIQYF. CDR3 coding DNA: TGTGCCAGCAGCTTGGCAGGGGCCAAAAACATTCAGTACTTC.

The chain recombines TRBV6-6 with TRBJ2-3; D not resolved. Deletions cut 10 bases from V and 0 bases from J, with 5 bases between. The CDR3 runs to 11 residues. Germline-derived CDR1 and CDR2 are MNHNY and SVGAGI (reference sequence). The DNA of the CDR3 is TGTGCCATCTCAAGCACAGATACGCAGTATTTT. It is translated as CAISSTDTQYF.